This T cell receptor (beta chain) was recorded in a study of blood T cell repertoires in COVID-19. Study overall: Italy, Spain and the United States were the sources of the convalescent and acute COVID-19 samples. The analysed material was cDNA or gDNA that came from T cells, B-cell-depleted T cells, or PBMCs.

The germline gives CDR1 GTSNPN, CDR2 SVGIG (reference sequence). After removal of 1 base from V and 6 bases from J, the junction contained 14 bases not matched to a gene. The CDR3 totals 17 residues. As handled by the study authors: Estimation of nucleated cell counts was performed using reference gene primer amplification. Here immunoSEQ multiplex PCR was the method, and the copy in TCRdb shows in-frame clones only, minus some. The DNA gave D and trimming, while V, J and clone size come from that table. The table shows some 460,000 clones, with approximately 90% occurring only once. The sequenced sample consisted of peripheral blood. The rearrangement joins TRBV30 to TRBJ2-2; 7 positions agree with TRBD2. This clonotype was obtained from a woman in her thirties with acute or convalescent COVID-19. This chain's CDR3 is CAWSERTREDKAGELFF. For the CDR3, the DNA is TGTGCCTGGAGTGAGCGGACTAGAGAAGACAAAGCCGGGGAGCTGTTTTTT.